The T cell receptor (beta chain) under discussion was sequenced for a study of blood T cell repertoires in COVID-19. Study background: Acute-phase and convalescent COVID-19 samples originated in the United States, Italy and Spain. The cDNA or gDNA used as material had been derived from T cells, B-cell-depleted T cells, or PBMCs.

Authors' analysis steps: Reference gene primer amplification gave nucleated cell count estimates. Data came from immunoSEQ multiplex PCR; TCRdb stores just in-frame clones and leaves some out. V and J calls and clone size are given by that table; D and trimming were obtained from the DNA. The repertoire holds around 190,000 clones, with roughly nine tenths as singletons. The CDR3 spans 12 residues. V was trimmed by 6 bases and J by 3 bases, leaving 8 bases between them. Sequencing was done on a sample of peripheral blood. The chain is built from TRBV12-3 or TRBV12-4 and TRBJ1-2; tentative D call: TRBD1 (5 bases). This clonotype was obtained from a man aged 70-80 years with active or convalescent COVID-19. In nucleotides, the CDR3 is TGTGCCAGCAGGTGGGGGGACTATGGCTACACCTTC. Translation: CASRWGDYGYTF.